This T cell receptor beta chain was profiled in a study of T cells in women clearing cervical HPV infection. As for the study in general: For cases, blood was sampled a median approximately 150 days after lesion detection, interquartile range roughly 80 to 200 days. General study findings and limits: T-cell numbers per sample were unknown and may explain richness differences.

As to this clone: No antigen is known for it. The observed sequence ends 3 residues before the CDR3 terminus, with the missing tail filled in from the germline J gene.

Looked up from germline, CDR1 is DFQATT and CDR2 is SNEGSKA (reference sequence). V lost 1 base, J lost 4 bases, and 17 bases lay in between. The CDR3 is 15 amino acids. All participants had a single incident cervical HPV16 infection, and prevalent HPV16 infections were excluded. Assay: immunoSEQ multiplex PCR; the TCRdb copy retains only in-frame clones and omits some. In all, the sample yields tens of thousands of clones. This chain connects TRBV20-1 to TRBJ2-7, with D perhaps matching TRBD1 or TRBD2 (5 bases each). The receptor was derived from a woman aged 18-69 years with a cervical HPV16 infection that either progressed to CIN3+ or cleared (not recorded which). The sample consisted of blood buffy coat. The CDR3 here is CSARVRGAEIYEQYF. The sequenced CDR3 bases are TGCAGTGCTAGAGTTCGAGGGGCAGAAATTTACGAG.